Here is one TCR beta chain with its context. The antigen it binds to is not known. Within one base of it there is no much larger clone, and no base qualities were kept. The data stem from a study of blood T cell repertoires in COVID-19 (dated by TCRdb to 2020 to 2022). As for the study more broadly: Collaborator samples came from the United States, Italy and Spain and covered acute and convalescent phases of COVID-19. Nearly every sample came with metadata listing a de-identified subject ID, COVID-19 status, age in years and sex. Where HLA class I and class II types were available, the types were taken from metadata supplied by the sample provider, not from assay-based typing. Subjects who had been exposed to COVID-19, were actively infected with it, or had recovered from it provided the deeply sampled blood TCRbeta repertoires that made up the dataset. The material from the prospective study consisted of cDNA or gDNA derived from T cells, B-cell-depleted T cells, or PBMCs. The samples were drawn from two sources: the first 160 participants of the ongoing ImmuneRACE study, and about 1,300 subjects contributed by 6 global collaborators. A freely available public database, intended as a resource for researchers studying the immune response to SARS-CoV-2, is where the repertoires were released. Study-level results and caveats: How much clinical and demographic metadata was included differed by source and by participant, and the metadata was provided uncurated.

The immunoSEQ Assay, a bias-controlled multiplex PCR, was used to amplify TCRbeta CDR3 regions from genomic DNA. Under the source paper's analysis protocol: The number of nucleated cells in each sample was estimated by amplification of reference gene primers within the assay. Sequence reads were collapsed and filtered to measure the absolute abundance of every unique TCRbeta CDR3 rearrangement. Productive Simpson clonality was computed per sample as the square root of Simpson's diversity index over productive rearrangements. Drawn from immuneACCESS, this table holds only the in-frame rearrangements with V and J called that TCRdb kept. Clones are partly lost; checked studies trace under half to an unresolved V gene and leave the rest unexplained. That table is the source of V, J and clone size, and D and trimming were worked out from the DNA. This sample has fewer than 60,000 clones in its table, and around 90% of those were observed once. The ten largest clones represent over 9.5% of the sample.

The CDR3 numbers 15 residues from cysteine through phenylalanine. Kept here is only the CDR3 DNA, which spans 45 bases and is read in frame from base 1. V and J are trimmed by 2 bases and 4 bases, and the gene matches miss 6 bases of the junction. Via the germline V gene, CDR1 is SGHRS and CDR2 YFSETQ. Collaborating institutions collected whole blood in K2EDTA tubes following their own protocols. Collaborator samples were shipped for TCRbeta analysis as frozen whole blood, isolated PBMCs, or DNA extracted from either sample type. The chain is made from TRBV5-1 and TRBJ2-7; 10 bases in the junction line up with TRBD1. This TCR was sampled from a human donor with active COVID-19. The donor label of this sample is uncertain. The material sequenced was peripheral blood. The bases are TGCGCCAGCAGCTTAACTGGACAGGGGGATTACGAGCAGTACTTC. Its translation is CASSLTGQGDYEQYF.